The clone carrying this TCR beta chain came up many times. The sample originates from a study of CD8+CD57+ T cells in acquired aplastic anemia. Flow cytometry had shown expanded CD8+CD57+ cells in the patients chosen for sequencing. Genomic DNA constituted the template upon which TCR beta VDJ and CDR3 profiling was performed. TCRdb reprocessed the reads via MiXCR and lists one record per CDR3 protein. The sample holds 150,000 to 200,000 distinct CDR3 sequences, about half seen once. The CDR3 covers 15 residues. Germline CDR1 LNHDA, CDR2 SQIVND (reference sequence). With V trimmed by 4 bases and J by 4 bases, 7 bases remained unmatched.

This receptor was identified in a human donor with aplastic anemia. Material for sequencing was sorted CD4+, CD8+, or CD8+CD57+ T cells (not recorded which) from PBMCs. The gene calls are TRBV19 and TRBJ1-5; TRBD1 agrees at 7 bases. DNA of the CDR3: TGTGCCAGTAGTAGGGGACAGTACTTTAATCAGCCCCAGCATTTT. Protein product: CASSRGQYFNQPQHF.